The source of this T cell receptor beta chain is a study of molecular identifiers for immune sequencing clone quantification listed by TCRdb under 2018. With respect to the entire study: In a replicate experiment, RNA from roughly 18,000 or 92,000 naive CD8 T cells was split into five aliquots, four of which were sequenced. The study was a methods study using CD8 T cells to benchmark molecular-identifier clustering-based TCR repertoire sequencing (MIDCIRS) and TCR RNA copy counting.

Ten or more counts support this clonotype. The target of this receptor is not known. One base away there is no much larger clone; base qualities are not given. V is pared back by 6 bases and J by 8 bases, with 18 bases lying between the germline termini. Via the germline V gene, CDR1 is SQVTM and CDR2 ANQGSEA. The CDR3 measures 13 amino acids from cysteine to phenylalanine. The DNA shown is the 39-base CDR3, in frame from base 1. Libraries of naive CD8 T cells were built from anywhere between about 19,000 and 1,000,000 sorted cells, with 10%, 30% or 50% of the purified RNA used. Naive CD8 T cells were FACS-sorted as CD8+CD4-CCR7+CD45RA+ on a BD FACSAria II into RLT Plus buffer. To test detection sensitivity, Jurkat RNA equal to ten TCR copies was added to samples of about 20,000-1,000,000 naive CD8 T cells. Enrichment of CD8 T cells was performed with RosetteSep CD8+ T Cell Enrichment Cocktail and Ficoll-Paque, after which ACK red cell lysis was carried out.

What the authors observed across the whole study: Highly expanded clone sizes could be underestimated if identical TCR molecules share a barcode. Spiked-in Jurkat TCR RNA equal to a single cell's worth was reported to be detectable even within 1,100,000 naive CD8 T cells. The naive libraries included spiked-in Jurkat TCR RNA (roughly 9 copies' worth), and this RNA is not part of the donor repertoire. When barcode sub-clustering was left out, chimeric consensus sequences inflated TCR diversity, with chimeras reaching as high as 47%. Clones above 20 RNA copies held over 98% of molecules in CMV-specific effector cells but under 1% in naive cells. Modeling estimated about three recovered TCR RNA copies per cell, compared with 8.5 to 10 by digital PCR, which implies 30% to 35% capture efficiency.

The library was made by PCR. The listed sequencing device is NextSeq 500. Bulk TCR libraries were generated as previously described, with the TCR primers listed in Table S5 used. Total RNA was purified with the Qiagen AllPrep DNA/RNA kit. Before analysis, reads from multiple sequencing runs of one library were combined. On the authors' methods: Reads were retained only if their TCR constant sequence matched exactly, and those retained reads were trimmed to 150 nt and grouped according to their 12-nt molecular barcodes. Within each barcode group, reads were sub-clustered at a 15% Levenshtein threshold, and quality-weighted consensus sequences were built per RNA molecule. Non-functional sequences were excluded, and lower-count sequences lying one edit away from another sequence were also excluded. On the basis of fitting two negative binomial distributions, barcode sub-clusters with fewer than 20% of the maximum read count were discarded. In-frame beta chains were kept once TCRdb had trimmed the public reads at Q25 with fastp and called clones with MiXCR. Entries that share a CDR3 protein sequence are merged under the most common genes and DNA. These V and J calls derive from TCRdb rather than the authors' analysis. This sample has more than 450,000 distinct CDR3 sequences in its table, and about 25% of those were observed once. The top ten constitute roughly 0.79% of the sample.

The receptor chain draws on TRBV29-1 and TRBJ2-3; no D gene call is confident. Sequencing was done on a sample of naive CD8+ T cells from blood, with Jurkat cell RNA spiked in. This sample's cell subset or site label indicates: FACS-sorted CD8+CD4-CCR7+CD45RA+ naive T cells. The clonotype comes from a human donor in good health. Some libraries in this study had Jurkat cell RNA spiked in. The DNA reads TGCAGCGTGACCGGGCTCCAGCTGGGTACGCAGTATTTT. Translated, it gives CSVTGLQLGTQYF.